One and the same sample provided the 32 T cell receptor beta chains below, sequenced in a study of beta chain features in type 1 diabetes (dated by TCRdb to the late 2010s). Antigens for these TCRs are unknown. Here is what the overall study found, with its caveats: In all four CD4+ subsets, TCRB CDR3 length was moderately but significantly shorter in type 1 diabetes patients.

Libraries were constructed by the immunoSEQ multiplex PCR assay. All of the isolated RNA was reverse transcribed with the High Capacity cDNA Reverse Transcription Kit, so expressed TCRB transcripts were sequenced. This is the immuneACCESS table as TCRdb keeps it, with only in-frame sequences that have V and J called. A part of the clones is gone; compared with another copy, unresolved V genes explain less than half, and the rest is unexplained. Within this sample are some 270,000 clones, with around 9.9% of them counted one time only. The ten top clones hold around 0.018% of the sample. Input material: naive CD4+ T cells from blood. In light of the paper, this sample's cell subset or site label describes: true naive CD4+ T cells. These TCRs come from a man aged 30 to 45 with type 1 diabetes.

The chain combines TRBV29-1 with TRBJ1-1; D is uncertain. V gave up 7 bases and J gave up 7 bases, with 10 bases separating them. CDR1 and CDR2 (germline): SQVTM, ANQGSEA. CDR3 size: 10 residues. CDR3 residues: CSAVEGEAFF. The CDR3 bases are TGCAGCGCCGTAGAGGGTGAAGCTTTCTTT.

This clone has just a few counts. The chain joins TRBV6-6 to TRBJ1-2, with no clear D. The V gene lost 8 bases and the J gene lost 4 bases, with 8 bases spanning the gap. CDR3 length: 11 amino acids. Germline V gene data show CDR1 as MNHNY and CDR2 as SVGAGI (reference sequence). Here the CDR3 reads CASEIGYGYTF. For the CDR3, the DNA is TGTGCCAGCGAGATCGGCTATGGCTACACCTTC.

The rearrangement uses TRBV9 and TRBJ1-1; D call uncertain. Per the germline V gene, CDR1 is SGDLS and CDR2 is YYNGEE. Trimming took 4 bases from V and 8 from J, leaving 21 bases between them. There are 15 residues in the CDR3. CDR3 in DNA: TGTGCCAGCAGCCCCAAGGACCACTTAGGAGGGGAAGCTTTCTTT. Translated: CASSPKDHLGGEAFF.

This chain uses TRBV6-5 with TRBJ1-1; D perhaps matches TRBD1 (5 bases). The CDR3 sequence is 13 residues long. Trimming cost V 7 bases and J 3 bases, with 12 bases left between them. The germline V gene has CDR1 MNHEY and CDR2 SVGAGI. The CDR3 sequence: CASNGFRDTEAFF. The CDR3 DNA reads TGTGCCAGCAATGGCTTCAGGGACACTGAAGCTTTCTTT.

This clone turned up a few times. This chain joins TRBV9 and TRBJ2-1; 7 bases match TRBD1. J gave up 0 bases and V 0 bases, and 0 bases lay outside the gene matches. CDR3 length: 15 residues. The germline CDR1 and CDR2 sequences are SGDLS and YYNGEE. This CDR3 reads CASSVGDSSYNEQFF. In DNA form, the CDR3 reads TGTGCCAGCAGCGTAGGGGACAGCTCCTACAATGAGCAGTTCTTC.

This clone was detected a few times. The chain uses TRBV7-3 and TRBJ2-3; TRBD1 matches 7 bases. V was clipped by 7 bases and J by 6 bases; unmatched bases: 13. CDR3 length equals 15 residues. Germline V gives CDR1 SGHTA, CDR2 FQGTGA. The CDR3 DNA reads TGTGCCAGCACCAGACAGGGTGGTTATCTGGATACGCAGTATTTT. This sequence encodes CASTRQGGYLDTQYF.

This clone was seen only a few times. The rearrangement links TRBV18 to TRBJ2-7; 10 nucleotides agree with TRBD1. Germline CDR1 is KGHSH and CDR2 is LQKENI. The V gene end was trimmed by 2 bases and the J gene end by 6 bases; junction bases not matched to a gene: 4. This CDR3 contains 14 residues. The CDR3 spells CASSPGTGEGEQYF. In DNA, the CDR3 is TGTGCCAGCTCACCAGGGACAGGGGAAGGCGAGCAGTACTTC. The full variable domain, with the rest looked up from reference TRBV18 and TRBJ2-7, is NAGVMQNPRHLVRRRGQEARLRCSPMKGHSHVYWYRQLPEEGLKFMVYLQKENIIDESGMPKERFSAEFPKEGPSILRIQQVVRGDSAAYFCASSPGTGEGEQYFGPGTRLTVT.

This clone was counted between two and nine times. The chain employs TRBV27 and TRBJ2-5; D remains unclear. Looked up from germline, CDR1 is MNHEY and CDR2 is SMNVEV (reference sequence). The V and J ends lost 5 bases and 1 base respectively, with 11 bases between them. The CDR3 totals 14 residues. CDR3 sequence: CASSPLVSQETQYF. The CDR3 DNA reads TGTGCCAGCAGTCCCCTTGTCAGCCAAGAGACCCAGTACTTC.

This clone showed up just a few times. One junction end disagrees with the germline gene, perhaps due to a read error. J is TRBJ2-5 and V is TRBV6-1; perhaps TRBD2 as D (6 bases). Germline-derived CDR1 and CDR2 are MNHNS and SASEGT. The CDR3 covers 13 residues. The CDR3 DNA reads TGTGCCAGCAGTGCGGGGGTTCAAGGGACCCAGTACTTC. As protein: CASSAGVQGTQYF.

The CDR3 region is CASSREAHQPQHF. The CDR3 DNA is TGTGCCAGCAGTAGGGAGGCTCATCAGCCCCAGCATTTT. The chain is built from TRBV27 and TRBJ1-5, with no clear D. Trimming removed 5 bases from V and 5 bases from J, with 10 bases in between. The CDR3 spans 13 residues. Germline V gene sequence: CDR1 MNHEY, CDR2 SMNVEV (reference sequence).

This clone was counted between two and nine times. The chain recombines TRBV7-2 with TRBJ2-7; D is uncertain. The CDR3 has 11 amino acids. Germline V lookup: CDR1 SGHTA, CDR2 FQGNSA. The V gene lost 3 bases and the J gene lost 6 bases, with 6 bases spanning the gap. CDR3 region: CASSFFSEQYF. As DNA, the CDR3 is TGTGCCAGCAGCTTTTTCAGCGAGCAGTACTTC. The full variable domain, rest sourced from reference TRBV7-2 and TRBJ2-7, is GAGVSQSPSNKVTEKGKDVELRCDPISGHTALYWYRQSLGQGLEFLIYFQGNSAPDKSGLPSDRFSAERTGGSVSTLTIQRTQQEDSAVYLCASSFFSEQYFGPGTRLTVT.

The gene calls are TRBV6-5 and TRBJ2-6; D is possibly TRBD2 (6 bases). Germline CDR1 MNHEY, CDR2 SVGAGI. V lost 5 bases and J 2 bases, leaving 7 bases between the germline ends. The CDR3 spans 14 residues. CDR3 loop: CASSGGAGANVLTF. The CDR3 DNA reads TGTGCCAGCAGTGGAGGGGCTGGGGCCAACGTCCTGACTTTC.

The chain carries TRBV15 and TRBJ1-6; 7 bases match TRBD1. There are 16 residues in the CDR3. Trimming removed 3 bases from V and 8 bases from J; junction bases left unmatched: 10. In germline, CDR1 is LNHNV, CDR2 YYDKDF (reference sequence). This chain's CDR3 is CATSRGGQFKHSPLHF. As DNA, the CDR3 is TGTGCCACCAGCAGGGGGGGACAGTTTAAGCATTCACCCCTCCACTTT.

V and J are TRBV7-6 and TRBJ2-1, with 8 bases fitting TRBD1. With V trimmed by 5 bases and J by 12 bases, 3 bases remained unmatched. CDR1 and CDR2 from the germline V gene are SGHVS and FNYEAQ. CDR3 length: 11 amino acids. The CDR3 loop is CASSLGQGQFF. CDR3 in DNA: TGTGCCAGCAGCCTCGGACAGGGGCAGTTCTTC.

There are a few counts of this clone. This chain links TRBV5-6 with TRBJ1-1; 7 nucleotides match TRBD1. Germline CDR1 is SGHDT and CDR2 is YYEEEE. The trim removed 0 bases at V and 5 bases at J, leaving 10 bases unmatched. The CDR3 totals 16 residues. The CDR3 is CASSLGRGRSWTEAFF. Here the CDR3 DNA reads TGTGCCAGCAGCTTGGGGAGGGGGCGGTCGTGGACTGAAGCTTTCTTT.

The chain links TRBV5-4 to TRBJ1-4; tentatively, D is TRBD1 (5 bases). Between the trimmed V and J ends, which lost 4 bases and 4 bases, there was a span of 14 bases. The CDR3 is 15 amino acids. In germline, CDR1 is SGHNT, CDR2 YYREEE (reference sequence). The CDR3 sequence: CASSRSAGFNEKLFF. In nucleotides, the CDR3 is TGTGCCAGCAGCCGTTCTGCAGGGTTTAATGAAAAACTGTTTTTT.

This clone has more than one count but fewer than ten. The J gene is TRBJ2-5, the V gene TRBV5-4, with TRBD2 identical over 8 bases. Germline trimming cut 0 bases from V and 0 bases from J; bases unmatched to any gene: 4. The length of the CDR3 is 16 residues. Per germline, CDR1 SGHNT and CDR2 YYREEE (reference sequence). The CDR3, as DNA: TGTGCCAGCAGCTTGGGGCCGGGGGGGTACCAAGAGACCCAGTACTTC. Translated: CASSLGPGGYQETQYF.

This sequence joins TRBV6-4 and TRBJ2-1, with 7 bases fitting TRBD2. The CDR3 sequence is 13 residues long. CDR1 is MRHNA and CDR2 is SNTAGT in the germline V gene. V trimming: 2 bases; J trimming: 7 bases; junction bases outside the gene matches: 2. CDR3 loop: CASSDREGNEQFF. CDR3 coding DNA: TGTGCCAGCAGTGACAGGGAGGGTAATGAGCAGTTCTTC.

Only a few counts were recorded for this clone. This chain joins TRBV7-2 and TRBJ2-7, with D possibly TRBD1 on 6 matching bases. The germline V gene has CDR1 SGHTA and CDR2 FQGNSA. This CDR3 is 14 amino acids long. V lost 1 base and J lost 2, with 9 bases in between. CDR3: CASSLDAGAYEQYF. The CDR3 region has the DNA TGTGCCAGCAGCTTAGATGCAGGGGCCTACGAGCAGTACTTC. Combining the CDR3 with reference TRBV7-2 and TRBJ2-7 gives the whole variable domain GAGVSQSPSNKVTEKGKDVELRCDPISGHTALYWYRQSLGQGLEFLIYFQGNSAPDKSGLPSDRFSAERTGGSVSTLTIQRTQQEDSAVYLCASSLDAGAYEQYFGPGTRLTVT.

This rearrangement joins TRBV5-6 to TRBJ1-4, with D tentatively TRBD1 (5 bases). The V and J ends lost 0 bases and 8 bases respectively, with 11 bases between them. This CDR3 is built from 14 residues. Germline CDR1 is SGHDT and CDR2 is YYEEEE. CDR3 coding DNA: TGTGCCAGCAGCTTGGTGGGACTTGGCGAAAAACTGTTTTTT. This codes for CASSLVGLGEKLFF. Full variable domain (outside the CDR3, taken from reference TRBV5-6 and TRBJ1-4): DAGVTQSPTHLIKTRGQQVTLRCSPKSGHDTVSWYQQALGQGPQFIFQYYEEEERQRGNFPDRFSGHQFPNYSSELNVNALLLGDSALYLCASSLVGLGEKLFFGSGTQLSVL.

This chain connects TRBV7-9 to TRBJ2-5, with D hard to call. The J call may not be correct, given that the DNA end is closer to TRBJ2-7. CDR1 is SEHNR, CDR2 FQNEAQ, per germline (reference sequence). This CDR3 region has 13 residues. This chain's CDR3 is CASSQAPPYEQYF. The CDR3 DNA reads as TGTGCCAGCAGTCAGGCCCCCCCCTACGAGCAGTACTTC.

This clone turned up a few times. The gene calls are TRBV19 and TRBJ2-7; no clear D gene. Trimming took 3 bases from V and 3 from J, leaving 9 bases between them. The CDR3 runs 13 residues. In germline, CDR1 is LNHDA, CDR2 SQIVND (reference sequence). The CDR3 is CASSISTHYEQYF. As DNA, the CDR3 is TGTGCCAGTAGTATTTCGACTCACTACGAGCAGTACTTC.

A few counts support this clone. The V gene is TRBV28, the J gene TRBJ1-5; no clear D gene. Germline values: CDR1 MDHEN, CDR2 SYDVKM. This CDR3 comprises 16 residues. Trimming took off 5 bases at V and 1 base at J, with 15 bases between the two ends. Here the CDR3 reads CASSPSPGKSNQPQHF. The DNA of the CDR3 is TGTGCCAGCAGTCCCTCCCCGGGTAAGAGCAATCAGCCCCAGCATTTT. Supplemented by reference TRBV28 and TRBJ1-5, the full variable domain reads DVKVTQSSRYLVKRTGEKVFLECVQDMDHENMFWYRQDPGLGLRLIYFSYDVKMKEKGDIPEGYSVSREKKERFSLILESASTNQTSMYLCASSPSPGKSNQPQHFGDGTRLSIL.

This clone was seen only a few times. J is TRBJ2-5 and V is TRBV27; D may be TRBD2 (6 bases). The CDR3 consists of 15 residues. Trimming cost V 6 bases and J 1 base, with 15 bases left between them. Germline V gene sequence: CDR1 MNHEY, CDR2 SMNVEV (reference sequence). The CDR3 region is CASRGNLASQETQYF. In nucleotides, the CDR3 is TGTGCCAGCAGAGGAAACCTAGCGAGCCAAGAGACCCAGTACTTC.

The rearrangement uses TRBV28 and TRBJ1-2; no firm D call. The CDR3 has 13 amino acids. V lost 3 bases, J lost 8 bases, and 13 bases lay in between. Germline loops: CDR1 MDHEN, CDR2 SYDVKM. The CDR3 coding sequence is TGTGCCAGCAGTTTTCACAAAATGGAGGGCTACACCTTC. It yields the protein CASSFHKMEGYTF.

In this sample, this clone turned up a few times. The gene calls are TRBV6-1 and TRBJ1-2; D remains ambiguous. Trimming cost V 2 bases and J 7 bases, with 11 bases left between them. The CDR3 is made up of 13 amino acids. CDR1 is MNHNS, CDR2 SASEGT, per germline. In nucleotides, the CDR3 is TGTGCCAGCAGTGAACTCTTAGTCGGTGGCTACACCTTC. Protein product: CASSELLVGGYTF.

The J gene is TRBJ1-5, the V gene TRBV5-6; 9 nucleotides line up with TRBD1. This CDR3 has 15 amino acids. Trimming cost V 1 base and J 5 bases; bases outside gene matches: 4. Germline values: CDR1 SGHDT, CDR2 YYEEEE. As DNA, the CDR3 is TGTGCCAGCAGCTTGTGGGACAGGGTTCATCAGCCCCAGCATTTT. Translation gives CASSLWDRVHQPQHF.

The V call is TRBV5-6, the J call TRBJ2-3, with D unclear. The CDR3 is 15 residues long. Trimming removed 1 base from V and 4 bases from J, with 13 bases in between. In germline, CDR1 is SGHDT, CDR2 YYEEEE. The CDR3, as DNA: TGTGCCAGCAGCTTGTTTATACGAGCGCCAGATACGCAGTATTTT. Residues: CASSLFIRAPDTQYF. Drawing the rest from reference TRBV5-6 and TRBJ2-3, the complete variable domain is DAGVTQSPTHLIKTRGQQVTLRCSPKSGHDTVSWYQQALGQGPQFIFQYYEEEERQRGNFPDRFSGHQFPNYSSELNVNALLLGDSALYLCASSLFIRAPDTQYFGPGTRLTVL.

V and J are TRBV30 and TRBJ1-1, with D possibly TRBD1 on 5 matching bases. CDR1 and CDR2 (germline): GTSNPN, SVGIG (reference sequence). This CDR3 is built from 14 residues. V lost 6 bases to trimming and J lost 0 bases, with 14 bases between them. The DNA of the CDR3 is TGTGCCTGCCAACCGGGGGGGATGAACACTGAAGCTTTCTTT. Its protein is CACQPGGMNTEAFF.

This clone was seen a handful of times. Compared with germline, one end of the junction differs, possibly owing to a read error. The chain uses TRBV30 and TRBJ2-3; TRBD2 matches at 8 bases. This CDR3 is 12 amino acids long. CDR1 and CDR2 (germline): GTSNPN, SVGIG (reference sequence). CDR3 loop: CAWSVTGLVVDF. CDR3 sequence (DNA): TGTGCCTGGAGTGTGACGGGACTAGTAGTGGATTTT.

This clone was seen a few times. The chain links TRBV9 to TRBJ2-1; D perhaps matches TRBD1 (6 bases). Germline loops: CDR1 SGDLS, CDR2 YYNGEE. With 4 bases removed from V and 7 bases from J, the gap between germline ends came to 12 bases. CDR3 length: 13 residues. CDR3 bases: TGTGCCAGCAGCTTGGGACATACAAATGAGCAGTTCTTC. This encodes CASSLGHTNEQFF. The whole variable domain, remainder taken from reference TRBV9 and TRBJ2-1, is DSGVTQTPKHLITATGQRVTLRCSPRSGDLSVYWYQQSLDQGLQFLIQYYNGEERAKGNILERFSAQQFPDLHSELNLSSLELGDSALYFCASSLGHTNEQFFGPGTRLTVL.

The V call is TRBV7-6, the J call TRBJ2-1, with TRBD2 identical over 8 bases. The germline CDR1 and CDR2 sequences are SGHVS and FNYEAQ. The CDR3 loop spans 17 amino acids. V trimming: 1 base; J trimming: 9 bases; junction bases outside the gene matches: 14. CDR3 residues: CASSLDGGGGPHSEQFF. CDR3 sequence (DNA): TGTGCCAGCAGCTTAGATGGAGGCGGGGGGCCCCACAGTGAGCAGTTCTTC.